What follows describes a single T cell receptor (beta chain). This receptor's antigen is unknown. No base-level quality is on record; no much larger clone is a single base apart. Whole blood was collected in K2EDTA tubes by collaborating institutions according to the institutions' own protocols. For TCRbeta analysis, collaborators shipped samples in one of three forms: frozen whole blood, isolated PBMCs, or DNA extracted from either of those sample types. TCRbeta CDR3 regions were amplified from genomic DNA by means of the immunoSEQ Assay, a bias-controlled multiplex PCR. As for the authors' bioinformatics: The number of nucleated cells in each sample was estimated from the amplification of reference gene primers within the assay. To quantify the absolute abundance of each unique TCRbeta CDR3 rearrangement, sequence reads were collapsed and filtered. For each sample, productive Simpson clonality was calculated as the square root of Simpson's diversity index over productive rearrangements. Imported from immuneACCESS, the table was reduced by TCRdb to in-frame sequences with V and J called. These copies leave out some clones; in studies compared against another copy, an unresolved V gene accounts for under half, and the cause of the remainder is not known. D and trimming come from the DNA, and the V and J calls and clone size come from that table. The sample table lists under 85,000 clones, 65% to 85% of them with a count of one. The top ten clones comprise about 3.8% of the sample.

This sample is drawn from a study of blood T cell repertoires in COVID-19 (dated by TCRdb to 2018 to 2020). About the full investigation: Samples covering the acute and convalescent phases of COVID-19 were provided by collaborators in the United States, Italy and Spain. The material from the prospective study consisted of cDNA or gDNA derived from T cells, B-cell-depleted T cells, or PBMCs. The dataset comprised deeply sampled blood TCRbeta repertoires from subjects exposed to, actively infected with, or recovered from COVID-19. A freely available public database, intended as a resource for researchers studying the immune response to SARS-CoV-2, is where the repertoires were released. The samples were drawn from two sources: the first 160 participants of the ongoing ImmuneRACE study, and 1,000 to 1,500 subjects contributed by 6 global collaborators. Sample metadata almost always included a de-identified subject ID, COVID-19 status, age in years and sex. Where available, HLA class I and class II types were taken from metadata supplied by the sample provider and were not determined by assay-based typing. Results the study describes overall, beyond this receptor: Clinical and demographic metadata were provided uncurated, with the amount varying by source and participant.

The CDR3 runs 13 residues from the cysteine to the phenylalanine. The read is trimmed to its CDR3 DNA, 39 bases read in frame from base 1. The germline V gene gives CDR1 as SGDLS and CDR2 as YYNGEE. Between the V and J ends, shortened by 0 bases and 9 bases respectively, the junction contains 10 bases. This chain is built from TRBV9 and TRBJ2-1, with TRBD2 perhaps the D gene, on 5 matching bases. The TCR was taken from a man aged 50 or older with acute or convalescent COVID-19. The source material was peripheral blood. The bases read TGTGCCAGCAGCGTAGTGCTAGGGAGTGAGCAGTTCTTC. This translates into CASSVVLGSEQFF.